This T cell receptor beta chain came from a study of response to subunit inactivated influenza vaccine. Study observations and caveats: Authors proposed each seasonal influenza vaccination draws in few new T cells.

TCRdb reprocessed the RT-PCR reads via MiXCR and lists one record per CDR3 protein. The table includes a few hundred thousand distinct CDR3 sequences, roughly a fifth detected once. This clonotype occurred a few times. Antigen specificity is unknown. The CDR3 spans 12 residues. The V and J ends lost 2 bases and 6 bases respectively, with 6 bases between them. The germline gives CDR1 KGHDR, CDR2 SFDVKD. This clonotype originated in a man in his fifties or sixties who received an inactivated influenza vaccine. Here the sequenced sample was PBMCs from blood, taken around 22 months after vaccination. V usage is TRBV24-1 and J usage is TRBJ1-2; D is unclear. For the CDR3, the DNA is TGTGCCACCAGTGATTCCCTGGATGGCTACACCTTC. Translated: CATSDSLDGYTF.